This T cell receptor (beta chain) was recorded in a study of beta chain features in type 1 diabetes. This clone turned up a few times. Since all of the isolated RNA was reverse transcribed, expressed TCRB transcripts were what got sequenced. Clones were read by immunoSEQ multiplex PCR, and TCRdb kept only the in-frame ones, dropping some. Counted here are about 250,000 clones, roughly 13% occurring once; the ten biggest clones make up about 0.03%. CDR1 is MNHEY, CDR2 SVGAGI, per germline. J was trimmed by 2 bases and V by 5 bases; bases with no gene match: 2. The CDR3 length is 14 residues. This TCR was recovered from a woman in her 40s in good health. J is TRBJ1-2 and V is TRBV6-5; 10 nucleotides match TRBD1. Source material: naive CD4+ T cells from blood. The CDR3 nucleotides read TGTGCCAGCAGTCCGACAGGGGGCAACTATGGCTACACCTTC. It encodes CASSPTGGNYGYTF.